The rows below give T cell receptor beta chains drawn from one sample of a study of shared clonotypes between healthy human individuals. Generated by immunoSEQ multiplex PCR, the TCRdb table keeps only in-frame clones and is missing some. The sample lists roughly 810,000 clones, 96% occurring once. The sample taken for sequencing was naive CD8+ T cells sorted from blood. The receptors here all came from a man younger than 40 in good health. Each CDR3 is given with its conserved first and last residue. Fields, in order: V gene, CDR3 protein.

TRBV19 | CASSIDDGSSGNTIYF
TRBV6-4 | CASSDSTDNEQFF
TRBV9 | CASSGGTSGDTQYF
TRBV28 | CASSLGRGLKDEQFF
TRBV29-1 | CSVDRQSGANVLTF
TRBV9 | CASSASEGPDLDTQYF
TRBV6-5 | CASSPGGEAFF
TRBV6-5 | CASSYFATGGDYGYTF
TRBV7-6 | CASSSGTTYEQYF
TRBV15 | CATSRDLLTVEEDSHADTQYF
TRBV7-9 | CASSADRGRETQYF
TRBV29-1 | CSARDGGTEAFF
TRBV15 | CATSRGRTRDEQYF
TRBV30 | CAWSVGPGELFF
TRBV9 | CASSVAARQGFWLGGTQYF
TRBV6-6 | CASRRNNQPQHF
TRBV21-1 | CASSKVRGRGSTDTQYF
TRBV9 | CASSVVGEPYNEQFF
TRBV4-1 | CASSRTSGSFEQFF
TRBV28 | CASSFGTGGYTQYF
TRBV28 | CASSPGTGRGDYEQYF
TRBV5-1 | CASSSPVGGLGAYEQYF
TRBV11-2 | CASSSTSPISTDTQYF
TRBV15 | CATSRDLGLTREQYF
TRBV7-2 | CASHAANGYNEQFF
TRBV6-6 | CASSPRVITDTQYF
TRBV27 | CASSLLAGTEAFF
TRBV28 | CASSFRGNAFSNQPQHF
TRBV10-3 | CAISDVGLAGYEQYF
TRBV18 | CASSQDRGRGRYGYTF
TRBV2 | CASRYGQTGELFF
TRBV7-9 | CASSPPSWHEQYF
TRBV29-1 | CSVEDGSPLAKNIQYF
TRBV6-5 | CASSPGQYGYTF
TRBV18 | CASSPDHLREQYF
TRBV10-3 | CAISETFSGSTDTQYF
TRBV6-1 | CASSERAGAYNEQFF
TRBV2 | CASKGQREHTDTQYF
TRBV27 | CASSLIFWGGTGELFF
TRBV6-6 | CASSSRPGGGSDGYTF
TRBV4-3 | CASSQDPPTSGSTDTQYF
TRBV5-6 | CASSLAVSGTSTDTQYF
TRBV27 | CASSPRAGGIETQYF
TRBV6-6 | CASSWGTDTQYF
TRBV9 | CASSVGQFNEKLFF
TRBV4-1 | CASSQESAREQFF
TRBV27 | CASSLRGSNQPQHF
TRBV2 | CASSETSGTYEQYF
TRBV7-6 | CASALLNTDTQYF
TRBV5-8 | CASSSTGLSNQPQHF
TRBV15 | CATSKNSGDQETQYF
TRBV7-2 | CASSSDPGQSYWGYTF
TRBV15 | CATSSPPGRREPGELFF
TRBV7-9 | CASSLALGQGLSQYF
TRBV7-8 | CASSPPGGQDGDTQYF
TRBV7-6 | CACTGTSGRGQPGEQFF
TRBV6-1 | CASSGHLDGYTF
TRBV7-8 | CASSLGGIPEYF
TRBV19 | CASSITGGFNQPQHF